A selection of T cell receptor beta chains follows, all from one sample in a study of T cells in Graves' hyperthyroidism and ophthalmopathy. MiXCR, run by TCRdb on the multiplex PCR reads, gives a single entry per CDR3 protein. The sample holds around 350,000 distinct CDR3 sequences, roughly 15% seen once. Sequencing was done on a sample of blood. These receptors all stem from a woman aged 55-70 years with Graves' ophthalmopathy. Both conserved end residues are part of each CDR3. A D gene is named only where the DNA matches it firmly. The listing skips clone size in some rows; elsewhere it reads once, few, many or a size class.

TRBJ2-7,TRBV7-9,.,many,TGTGCCAGCAGCACTCGGGGGGCGGGAGTCCAACGCTACGAGCAGTACTTC,CASSTRGAGVQRYEQYF
TRBJ2-5,TRBV9,TRBD2,.,TGTGCCAGCAGTCCAGGACTAGCGGGAGTCCAAGAGACCCAGTACTTC,CASSPGLAGVQETQYF
TRBJ2-7,TRBV6-1,.,many,TGTGCCAGCAGGACACAGGAGGTTTGGGCCTCCTACGAGCAGTACTTC,CASRTQEVWASYEQYF
TRBJ2-5,TRBV4-1,.,many,TGCGCCAGCAGCCTAGCCGGGGGCGTCACTCAAGAGACCCAGTACTTC,CASSLAGGVTQETQYF
TRBJ2-1,TRBV28,.,many,TGTGCCAGCAGTTTGAGGACAGCCTACAATGAGCAGTTCTTC,CASSLRTAYNEQFF
TRBJ2-7,TRBV10-3,.,many,TGTGCCATCAGCCCGGGACCCGGCTACGAGCAGTACTTC,CAISPGPGYEQYF
TRBJ2-5,TRBV30,TRBD2,many,TGTGCCTGGGACCCGGGACTAGCGGAGACCCAGTACTTC,CAWDPGLAETQYF
TRBJ2-7,TRBV29-1,TRBD2,few,TGCAGCGTTGCCCGGGACCTAGCGGGAGGACCCGAGCAGTACTTC,CSVARDLAGGPEQYF
TRBJ2-3,TRBV14,TRBD2,.,TGTGCCAGCAGCCACCGGGGGGGGGCTCGCACAGATACGCAGTATTTT,CASSHRGGARTDTQYF
TRBJ1-6,TRBV6-5,TRBD1,.,TGTGCCAGCAGTTACTCGGGGACAGGGTCTTCACCCCTCCACTTT,CASSYSGTGSSPLHF
TRBJ2-7,TRBV27,.,.,TGTGCCTGTCGGAGCCCCACCTACGAGCAGTACTTC,CACRSPTYEQYF
TRBJ1-1,TRBV7-9,.,few,TGTGCCAGCAGCTTAGCTGGAGGGTCGAACACTGAAGCTTTCTTT,CASSLAGGSNTEAFF
TRBJ2-7,TRBV7-2,.,few,TGTGCCAGCAGCTTAAGGGCTAGCGAAAACTACGAGCAGTACTTC,CASSLRASENYEQYF
TRBJ2-1,TRBV20-1,.,few,TGCAGTGCTAGAGATCATACGGGAGCCAAAGCGGGCAATGAGCAGTTCTTC,CSARDHTGAKAGNEQFF
TRBJ2-7,TRBV7-3,.,.,TGTGCCAGCAGCCGCACAGGGCGTGGAGACGAGCAGTACTTC,CASSRTGRGDEQYF
TRBJ2-7,TRBV18,.,.,TGTGCCAGCTCTCAACGGGAACACCCTAACGAGCAGTACTTC,CASSQREHPNEQYF
TRBJ2-1,TRBV7-3,.,.,TGTGCCAGCAGCCGTGGGGCAGCCAATGAGCAGTTCTTC,CASSRGAANEQFF
TRBJ2-7,TRBV29-1,.,many,TGCAGCACCTGGGACGCCTCCTACGAGCAGTACTTC,CSTWDASYEQYF
TRBJ2-7,TRBV5-1,TRBD2,many,TGCGCCAGCAGCCTGACTAGCGGGAGGCAGGACGAGCAGTACTTC,CASSLTSGRQDEQYF
TRBJ2-2,TRBV28,.,many,TGTGCCAGCCTGCATGGTACCGGGGAGCTGTTTTTT,CASLHGTGELFF
TRBJ1-5,TRBV15,.,few,TGTGCCACCAGCAGGGGGCCGGGACCCAATCAGCCCCAGCATTTT,CATSRGPGPNQPQHF
TRBJ2-6,TRBV19,TRBD1,.,TGTGCCAGTAGTACCCGGACAGGCCGCTCTGGGGCCAACGTCCTGACTTTC,CASSTRTGRSGANVLTF
TRBJ2-1,TRBV6-5,TRBD1,.,TGTGGCAGCAGTTACTCGAGGGGGGGACAGGGGGTGAGCAATGAGCAGTTCTTC,CGSSYSRGGQGVSNEQFF
TRBJ2-3,TRBV27,TRBD2,.,TGTGCCAGCAGTTGGGGACTAGCGGGGACGCAGTATTTT,CASSWGLAGTQYF
TRBJ2-3,TRBV5-1,.,.,TGCGCCAGCAGGCTTAGCACAGATACGCAGTATTTT,CASRLSTDTQYF
TRBJ2-7,TRBV28,.,.,TGTGCCAGCAGCTTACAGTCCCCCTACGAGCAGTACTTC,CASSLQSPYEQYF
TRBJ2-4,TRBV3-1,.,.,TGTGCCAGCAGCCACCCTCTTACGGGAGCAGGAAACATTCAGTACTTC,CASSHPLTGAGNIQYF
TRBJ2-7,TRBV27,.,many,TGTGCCAGCAGCTTAAAAGGGACCGACCAAACCTACGAGCAGTACTTC,CASSLKGTDQTYEQYF
TRBJ2-6,TRBV28,.,few,TGTGCCAGCAGTCCTCTCCAGGGCTGGGTTACTGGGGCCAACGTCCTGACTTTC,CASSPLQGWVTGANVLTF
TRBJ2-2,TRBV5-1,.,many,TGCGCCAGCAGCTCCCCGGGTGGAGGGACCACCGGGGAGCTGTTTTTT,CASSSPGGGTTGELFF